The clone carrying this T cell receptor beta chain came up many times. These data come from a study of T cell repertoires in cytomegalovirus infection. Looking at the study overall: CMV infection together with matching HLA type was indicated by public TCR beta signatures.

Trimming took off 4 bases at V and 2 bases at J, with 15 bases between the two ends. This CDR3 has 15 residues. Germline loops: CDR1 MNHEY, CDR2 SVGEGT. TCRdb processed the reads anew with MiXCR; each CDR3 protein has one entry. The table shows 300,000 to 450,000 distinct CDR3 sequences, with roughly 18% occurring only once. The receptor was isolated from a human donor in good health (CMV status not recorded). Some clones in this sample may be carry-over from other donors' samples. The V call is TRBV6-2 or TRBV6-3, the J call TRBJ2-7; D gene unclear. The sample taken for sequencing was PBMCs. CDR3 in amino acids: CASSSSAAGTYEQYF. The CDR3 nucleotides are TGTGCCAGCAGTTCGTCGGCGGCAGGAACCTACGAGCAGTACTTC.